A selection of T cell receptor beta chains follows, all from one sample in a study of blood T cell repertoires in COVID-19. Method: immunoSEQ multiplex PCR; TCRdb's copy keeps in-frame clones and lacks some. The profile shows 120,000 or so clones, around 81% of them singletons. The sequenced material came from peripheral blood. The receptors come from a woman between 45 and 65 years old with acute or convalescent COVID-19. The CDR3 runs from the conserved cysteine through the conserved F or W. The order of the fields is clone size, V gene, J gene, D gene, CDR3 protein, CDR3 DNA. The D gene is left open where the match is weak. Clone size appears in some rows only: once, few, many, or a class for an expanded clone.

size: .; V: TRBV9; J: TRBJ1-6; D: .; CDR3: CASSASGQILSPLHF; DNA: TGTGCCAGCAGCGCATCGGGACAAATACTTTCACCCCTCCACTTT
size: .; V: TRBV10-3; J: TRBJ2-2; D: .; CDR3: CAISDSGGNIIGELFF; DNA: TGTGCCATCAGTGATTCGGGCGGGAATATTATCGGGGAGCTGTTTTTT
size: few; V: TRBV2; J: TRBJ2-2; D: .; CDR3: CASRSGSNTGELFF; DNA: TGTGCCAGCAGGTCGGGATCCAACACCGGGGAGCTGTTTTTT
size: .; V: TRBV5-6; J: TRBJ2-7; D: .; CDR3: CASSLVGYEQYF; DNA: TGTGCCAGCAGCTTGGTCGGCTACGAGCAGTACTTC
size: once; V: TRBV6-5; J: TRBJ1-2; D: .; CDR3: CASDIRDYGYTF; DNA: TGTGCCAGTGATATACGGGACTATGGCTACACCTTC
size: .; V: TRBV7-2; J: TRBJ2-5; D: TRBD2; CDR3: CASTTPGLAGETQYF; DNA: TGTGCCAGCACCACGCCGGGACTAGCGGGAGAGACCCAGTACTTC
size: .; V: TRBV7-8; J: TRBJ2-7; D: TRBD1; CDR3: CASSARQGQEQYF; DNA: TGTGCCAGCAGCGCACGACAGGGTCAAGAGCAGTACTTC
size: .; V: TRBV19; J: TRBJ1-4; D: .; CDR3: CASSPRDSGVEKLFF; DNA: TGTGCCAGTAGTCCGAGGGACTCAGGAGTCGAAAAACTGTTTTTT
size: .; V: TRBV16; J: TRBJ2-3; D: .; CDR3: CASSPSTDTQYF; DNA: TGTGCCAGCAGCCCTAGCACAGATACGCAGTATTTT
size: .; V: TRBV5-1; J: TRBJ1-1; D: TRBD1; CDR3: CASSTGGQGRSTEAFF; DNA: TGCGCCAGCAGCACGGGCGGACAGGGGAGGAGCACTGAAGCTTTCTTT
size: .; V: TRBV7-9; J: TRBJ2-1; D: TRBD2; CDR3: CASSRLAGRTRSGNEQFF; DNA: TGTGCCAGCTCCCGACTAGCGGGAAGAACCAGGTCGGGCAATGAGCAGTTCTTC
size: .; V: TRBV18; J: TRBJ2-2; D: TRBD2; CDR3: CASSLYRTSGNTGELFF; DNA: TGTGCCAGCTCACTATACCGGACTAGCGGGAACACCGGGGAGCTGTTTTTT